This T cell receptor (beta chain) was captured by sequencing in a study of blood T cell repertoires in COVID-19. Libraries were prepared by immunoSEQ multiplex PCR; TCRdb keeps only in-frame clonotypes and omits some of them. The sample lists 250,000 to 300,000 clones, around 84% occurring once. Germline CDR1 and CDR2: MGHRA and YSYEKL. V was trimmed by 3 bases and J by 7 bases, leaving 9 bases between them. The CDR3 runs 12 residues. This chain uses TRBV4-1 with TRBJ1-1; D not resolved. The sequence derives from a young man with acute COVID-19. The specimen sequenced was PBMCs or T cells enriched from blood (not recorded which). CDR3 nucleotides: TGCGCCAGCAGCCAGACCGGGAATGAAGCTTTCTTT. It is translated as CASSQTGNEAFF.